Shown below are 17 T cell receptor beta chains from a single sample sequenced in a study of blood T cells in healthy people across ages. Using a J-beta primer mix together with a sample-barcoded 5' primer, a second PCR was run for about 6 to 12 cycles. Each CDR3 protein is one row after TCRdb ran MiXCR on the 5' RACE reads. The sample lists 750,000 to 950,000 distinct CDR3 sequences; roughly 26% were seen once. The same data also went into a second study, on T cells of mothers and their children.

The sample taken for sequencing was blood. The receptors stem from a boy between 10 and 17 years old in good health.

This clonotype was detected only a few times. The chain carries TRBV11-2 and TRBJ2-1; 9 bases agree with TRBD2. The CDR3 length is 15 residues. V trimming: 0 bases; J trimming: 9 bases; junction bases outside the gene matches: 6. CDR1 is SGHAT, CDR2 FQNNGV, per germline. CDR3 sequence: CASSLDSLAGIEQFF. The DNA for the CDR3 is TGTGCCAGCAGCTTAGATTCGCTAGCGGGGATTGAGCAGTTCTTC.

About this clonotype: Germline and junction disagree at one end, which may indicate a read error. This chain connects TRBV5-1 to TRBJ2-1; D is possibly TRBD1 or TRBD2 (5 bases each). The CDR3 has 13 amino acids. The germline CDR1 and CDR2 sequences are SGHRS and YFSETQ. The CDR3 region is CASSLGGENDQFF. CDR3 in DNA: TGCGCCAGCAGCTTGGGAGGGGAAAATGACCAGTTCTTC.

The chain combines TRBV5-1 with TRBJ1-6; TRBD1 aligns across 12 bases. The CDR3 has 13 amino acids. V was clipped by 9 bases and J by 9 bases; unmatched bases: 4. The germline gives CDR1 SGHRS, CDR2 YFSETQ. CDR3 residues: CATGTGGASPLHF. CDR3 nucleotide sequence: TGCGCCACCGGGACAGGGGGCGCTTCACCCCTCCACTTT.

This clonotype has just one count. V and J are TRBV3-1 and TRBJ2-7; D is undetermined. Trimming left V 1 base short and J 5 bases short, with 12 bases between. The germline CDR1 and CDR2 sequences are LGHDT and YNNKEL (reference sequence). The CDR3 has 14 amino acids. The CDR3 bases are TGTGCCAGCAGCCAAGCAGGTCCCCTGGACGAGCAGTACTTC. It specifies CASSQAGPLDEQYF.

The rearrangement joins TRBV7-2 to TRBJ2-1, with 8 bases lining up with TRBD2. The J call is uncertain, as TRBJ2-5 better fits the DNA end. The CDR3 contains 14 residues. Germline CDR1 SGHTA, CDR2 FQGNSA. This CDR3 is CASTKGSGSETQYF. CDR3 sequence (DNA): TGTGCCAGCACCAAAGGGAGCGGGAGTGAGACCCAGTACTTC.

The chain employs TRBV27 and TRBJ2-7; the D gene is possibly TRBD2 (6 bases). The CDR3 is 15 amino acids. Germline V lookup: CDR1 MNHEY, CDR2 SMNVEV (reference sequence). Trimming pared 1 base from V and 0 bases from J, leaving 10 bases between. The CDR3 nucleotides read TGTGCCAGCAGTTTATTCGGGACTGACTCCTACGAGCAGTACTTC. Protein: CASSLFGTDSYEQYF.

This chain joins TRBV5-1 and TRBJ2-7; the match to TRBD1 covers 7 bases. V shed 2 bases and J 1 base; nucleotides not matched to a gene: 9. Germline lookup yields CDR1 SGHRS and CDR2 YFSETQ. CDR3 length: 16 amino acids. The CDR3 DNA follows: TGCGCCAGCAGCTTAGAGACAGGGAGAAGGTCCTACGAGCAGTACTTC. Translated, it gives CASSLETGRRSYEQYF.

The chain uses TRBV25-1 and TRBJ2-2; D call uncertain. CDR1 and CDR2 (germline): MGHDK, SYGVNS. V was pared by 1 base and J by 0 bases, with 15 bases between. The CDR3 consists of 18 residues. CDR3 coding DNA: TGTGCCAGCAGTGAATGGGTAGCCGAGGCCACGAACACCGGGGAGCTGTTTTTT. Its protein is CASSEWVAEATNTGELFF.

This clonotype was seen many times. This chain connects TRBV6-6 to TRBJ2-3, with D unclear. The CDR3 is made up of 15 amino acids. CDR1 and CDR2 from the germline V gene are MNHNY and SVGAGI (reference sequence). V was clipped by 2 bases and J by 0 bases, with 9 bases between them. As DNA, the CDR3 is TGTGCCAGCAGTTACCGACTTCCCAGCACAGATACGCAGTATTTT. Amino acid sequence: CASSYRLPSTDTQYF.

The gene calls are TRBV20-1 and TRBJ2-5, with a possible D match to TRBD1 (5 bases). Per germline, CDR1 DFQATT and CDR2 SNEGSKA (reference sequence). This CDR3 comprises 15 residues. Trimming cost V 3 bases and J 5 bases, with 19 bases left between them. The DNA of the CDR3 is TGCAGTGCTAGGGATTCCGGCCAGGGTGTCGAGACCCAGTACTTC. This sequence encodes CSARDSGQGVETQYF.

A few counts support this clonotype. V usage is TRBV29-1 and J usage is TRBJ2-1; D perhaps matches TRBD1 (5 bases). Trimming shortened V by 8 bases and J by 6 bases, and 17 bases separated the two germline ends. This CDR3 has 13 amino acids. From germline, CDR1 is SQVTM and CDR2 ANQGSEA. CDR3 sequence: CSLSGAKGNEQFF. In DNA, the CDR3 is TGCAGCCTATCTGGGGCCAAGGGCAATGAGCAGTTCTTC.

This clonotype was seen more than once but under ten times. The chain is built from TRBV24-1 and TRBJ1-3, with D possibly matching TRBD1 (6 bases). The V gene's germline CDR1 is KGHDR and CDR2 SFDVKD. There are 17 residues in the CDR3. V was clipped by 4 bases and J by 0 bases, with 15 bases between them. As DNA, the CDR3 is TGTGCCACCAGTGACTCCCGTGACAGGTTCTCTGGAAACACCATATATTTT. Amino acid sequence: CATSDSRDRFSGNTIYF.

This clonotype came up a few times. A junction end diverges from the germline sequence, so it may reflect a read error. The CDR3 coding sequence is TGTGCCAGCAGCCCCCTAGCGGGGACTCAAGAGACCCAGCACTTC. Amino acid sequence: CASSPLAGTQETQHF. The chain has TRBV7-3 and TRBJ2-5, with 9 positions matching TRBD2. Germline-derived CDR1 and CDR2 are SGHTA and FQGTGA. The CDR3 is 15 residues long.

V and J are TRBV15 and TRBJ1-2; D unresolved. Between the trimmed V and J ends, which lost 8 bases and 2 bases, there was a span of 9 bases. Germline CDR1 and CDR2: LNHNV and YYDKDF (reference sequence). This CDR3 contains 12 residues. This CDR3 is CATSTVNYGYTF. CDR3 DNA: TGTGCCACCTCGACGGTCAACTATGGCTACACCTTC. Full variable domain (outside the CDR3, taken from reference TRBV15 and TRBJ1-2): DAMVIQNPRYQVTQFGKPVTLSCSQTLNHNVMYWYQQKSSQAPKLLFHYYDKDFNNEADTPDNFQSRRPNTSFCFLDIRSPGLGDTAMYLCATSTVNYGYTFGSGTRLTVV.

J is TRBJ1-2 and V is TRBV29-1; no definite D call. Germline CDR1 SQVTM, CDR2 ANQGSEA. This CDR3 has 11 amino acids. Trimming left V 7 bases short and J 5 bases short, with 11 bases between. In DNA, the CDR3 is TGCAGCGCCGCGACAAGTTATGGCTACACCTTC. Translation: CSAATSYGYTF. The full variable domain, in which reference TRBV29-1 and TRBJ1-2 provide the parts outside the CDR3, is SAVISQKPSRDICQRGTSLTIQCQVDSQVTMMFWYRQQPGQSLTLIATANQGSEATYESGFVIDKFPISRPNLTFSTLTVSNMSPEDSSIYLCSAATSYGYTFGSGTRLTVV.

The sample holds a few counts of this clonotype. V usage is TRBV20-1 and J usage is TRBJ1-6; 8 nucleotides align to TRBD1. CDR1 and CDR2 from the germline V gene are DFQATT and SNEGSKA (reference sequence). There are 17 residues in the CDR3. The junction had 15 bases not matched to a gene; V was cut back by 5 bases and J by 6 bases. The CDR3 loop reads CSAPSASGQDRNSPLHF. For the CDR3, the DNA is TGCAGTGCTCCCTCTGCTTCGGGACAGGACCGTAATTCACCCCTCCACTTT.

CDR3 nucleotide sequence: TGTGCCATCAGTGAAAGAGGGTATGAAAAACTGTTTTTT. Its translation is CAISERGYEKLFF. The chain joins TRBV10-3 to TRBJ1-4, with D uncertain. V lost 3 bases to trimming and J lost 6 bases, with 8 bases between them. This CDR3 is built from 13 residues. Looked up from germline, CDR1 is ENHRY and CDR2 is SYGVKD.